This TCR beta chain was recovered during a study of shared clonotypes between healthy human individuals. Remarks on this clone: The antigen remains undetermined.

Template for every sorted-subset replicate PCR totaled about 200 ng DNA, some 30,000 T cell genomes. The repertoire was sequenced with immunoSEQ multiplex PCR; TCRdb's copy has only in-frame clones and lacks some. This sample yields roughly 1.5 million clones, of which around 98% are seen a single time; 0.4% to 0.55% belongs to the top ten. V lost 2 bases, J lost 0 bases, and 8 bases lay in between. The CDR3 extends over 15 amino acids. The germline CDR1 and CDR2 sequences are SEHNR and FQNEAQ (reference sequence). Whole-study results and caveats: Only blood underwent sampling, and tissue repertoires likely differ.

The receptor comes from a man between 25 and 39 years old in good health. Sequenced input: naive CD4+ T cells sorted from blood. Noted subset: CD45RA+ positively selected. The V call is TRBV7-9, the J call TRBJ2-1, with D tentatively TRBD2 (5 bases). CDR3 sequence (DNA): TGTGCCAGCAGCTTACAACGGGACTCCTACAATGAGCAGTTCTTC. Translated, it gives CASSLQRDSYNEQFF.